A selection of T cell receptor beta chains follows, all from one sample in a study of blood T cell repertoires in COVID-19. TCRdb keeps only in-frame clones here, not all; method: immunoSEQ multiplex PCR. There are some 97,000 clones in the sample; approximately 92% occur only once, and 5.7% lies in the top ten. The sequencing sample was made of peripheral blood. Receptor source: a man between 65 and 85 years old with acute or convalescent COVID-19. The CDR3 runs from the conserved cysteine through the conserved F or W. The order of the fields is V gene, D gene, clone size, J gene, CDR3 DNA, CDR3 protein. A D gene is named only where the DNA matches it firmly. Where a row states a size, it is once, few, many or the class of an expanded clone; other rows omit it.

TRBV21-1,-,-,TRBJ2-6,TGTGCCAGCAGCAAAGTAGGTAGGACTAGCGGGAGGATCTCCGGGGCCAACGTCCTGACTTTC,CASSKVGRTSGRISGANVLTF
TRBV30,-,few,TRBJ1-2,TGTGCCTGGATCAGGGACTATGGCTACACCTTC,CAWIRDYGYTF
TRBV5-1,TRBD1,-,TRBJ2-3,TGCGCCAGCAGCCAACAGGGGGCAATAGATACGCAGTATTTT,CASSQQGAIDTQYF
TRBV10-2,-,-,TRBJ1-4,TGCGCCAGCAGTGACCGGACAGCAACTAATGAAAAACTGTTTTTT,CASSDRTATNEKLFF
TRBV27,-,-,TRBJ1-3,TGTGCCAGCAGTTTAAGGGGACTATCTGGAAACACCATATATTTT,CASSLRGLSGNTIYF
TRBV7-2,-,-,TRBJ1-2,TGTGCCAGCAGCTTAGACGGGGTTTTTGGCTACACCTTC,CASSLDGVFGYTF
TRBV30,-,-,TRBJ1-2,TGTGCCTGGAGTAATCTACGGTCCCCTAACTATGGCTACACCTTC,CAWSNLRSPNYGYTF
TRBV2,TRBD1,few,TRBJ1-3,TGTGCCAGCACCCTCGGGACAGGTGCTGGAAACACCATATATTTT,CASTLGTGAGNTIYF
TRBV27,-,-,TRBJ1-4,TGTGCCAGCAGTTTATCCCCGGGGTTAAAACTGTTTTTT,CASSLSPGLKLFF
TRBV7-8,-,once,TRBJ1-3,TGTGCCAGCAGCTTCGGAGGATCTGGAAACACCATATATTTT,CASSFGGSGNTIYF
TRBV18,-,-,TRBJ1-1,TGTGCCAGCTCACCTCGGACAGCCGAAGAAGCTTTCTTT,CASSPRTAEEAFF
TRBV7-2,-,-,TRBJ2-7,TGTGCCAGCAGCTTATCCCCCGTGACAAACGAGCAGTACTTC,CASSLSPVTNEQYF
TRBV2,TRBD2,-,TRBJ2-3,TGTGCCAGCAGACTGGGACTAGCTGGCACAGATACGCAGTATTTT,CASRLGLAGTDTQYF
TRBV5-4,TRBD2,-,TRBJ2-7,TGTGCCAGCAGCTGGGGACTAGCGGGGTATGGAGAGCAGTACTTC,CASSWGLAGYGEQYF
TRBV19,TRBD2,-,TRBJ2-1,TGTGCCAGTAGTATAACCGGGAGGCTTGACAATGAGCAGTTCTTC,CASSITGRLDNEQFF
TRBV12-5,TRBD1,-,TRBJ1-1,TGTGCTAGTGGTTTGGAAAGGCCGGGACAGCCTCTGAACACTGAAGCTTTCTTT,CASGLERPGQPLNTEAFF
TRBV6-2/TRBV6-3,TRBD2,-,TRBJ2-1,TGTGCCAGCAGTAAACGGGGGGTTGAGCAGTTCTTC,CASSKRGVEQFF
TRBV25-1,-,-,TRBJ2-7,TGTGCCACCTCGGAGCAGGGATTGGTCTACGAGCAGTACTTC,CATSEQGLVYEQYF